The rows below give T cell receptor beta chains drawn from one sample of a study of human T cells and chemical hapten exposure. TCRdb processed the RACE reads anew with MiXCR; each CDR3 protein has one entry. Of around 150,000 distinct CDR3 sequences in the sample, 14% were seen once. The sample here was whole blood, taken in connection with sensitization to the hapten diphenylcyclopropenone (DPC). The receptors stem from a woman in her thirties with alopecia areata. Some clones in this sample may be carry-over from other donors' samples. The CDR3 runs from the conserved cysteine through the conserved F or W. A D gene is named only where the DNA matches it firmly. Where a row states a size, it is once, few, many or the class of an expanded clone; other rows omit it.

CDR3 DNA	CDR3 protein	J gene	D gene	V gene	clone size
TGCGCCAGCAGCCAAGAGCTGGGGCAGGGTAGAGGTGGCTACACCTTC	CASSQELGQGRGGYTF	TRBJ1-2	.	TRBV4-3	many
TGCAGTGCTAGAGTTAGCGGGAGCTACAATGAGCAGTTCTTC	CSARVSGSYNEQFF	TRBJ2-1	TRBD2	TRBV20-1	few
TGCAGCGTAGGCAGGGGGCCCGGGAACACTGAAGCTTTCTTT	CSVGRGPGNTEAFF	TRBJ1-1	TRBD1	TRBV29-1	many
TGTGCCAGTGCACCCTGGGGGCAGCCCCAGCATTTT	CASAPWGQPQHF	TRBJ1-5	.	TRBV6-6	.
TGCAGCGTTCCCCACCCCCCCTTACAAGAGACCCAGTACTTC	CSVPHPPLQETQYF	TRBJ2-5	.	TRBV29-1	few
TGTGCCAGCAGCGCTACTAACTATGGCTACACCTTC	CASSATNYGYTF	TRBJ1-2	.	TRBV9	many
TGCGCCAGCAGCTTGTATACAGGGGGCACTGAAGCTTTCTTT	CASSLYTGGTEAFF	TRBJ1-1	TRBD1	TRBV5-1	.
TGTGCCAGCAGCTTTGGCTGGGACCGCGAAGAACTGTTTTTT	CASSFGWDREELFF	TRBJ1-4	.	TRBV7-9	.
TGTGCCAGCAGAACCGCGGAAAGCTACGAGCAGTACTTC	CASRTAESYEQYF	TRBJ2-7	.	TRBV28	.
TGTGCCAGCAGCCCTGGTCAGAGCAAAGACCCTGAAGCTTTCTTT	CASSPGQSKDPEAFF	TRBJ1-1	.	TRBV6-6	few
TGTGCCAGCAACAACCCTGCGGGACTAGACGGGTCAGATACGCAGTATTTT	CASNNPAGLDGSDTQYF	TRBJ2-3	TRBD2	TRBV12-3/TRBV12-4	few
TGTGCCACCAGTGATTTTACTAGCGGGAGAGGTTATGAGCAGTTCTTC	CATSDFTSGRGYEQFF	TRBJ2-1	TRBD2	TRBV24-1	few
TGCGCCAGCAGCCAAGATAGTTCCGGAGAGACCCAGTACTTC	CASSQDSSGETQYF	TRBJ2-5	.	TRBV4-3	few
TGCTCAGGACTAGCGGGGGCTGAAGAGACCCAGTACTTC	CSGLAGAEETQYF	TRBJ2-5	TRBD2	TRBV20-1	few
TGCAGTGCTAGCGGGCGGGGAAACACAGATACGCAGTATTTT	CSASGRGNTDTQYF	TRBJ2-3	.	TRBV20-1	.
TGTGCCAGCCACCCTCATGGGACGTCTTATGGCTACACCTTC	CASHPHGTSYGYTF	TRBJ1-2	.	TRBV28	.
TGTGCCAGCAGTTTCCCCCACAGGATTGAGCAGTACTTC	CASSFPHRIEQYF	TRBJ2-7	.	TRBV28	.
TGTGCCAGCTCACCACCGATAAGAGCCAGCGGAGAAGAGACCCAGTACTTC	CASSPPIRASGEETQYF	TRBJ2-5	.	TRBV18	many
TGTGCCTATCGGGTCACAGATACGCAGTATTTT	CAYRVTDTQYF	TRBJ2-3	.	TRBV7-9	.
TGTGCCAGCAGCCGACGACCGACAGGGATAGGGGCCAACGTCCTGACTTTC	CASSRRPTGIGANVLTF	TRBJ2-6	TRBD1	TRBV5-4	.
TGTGCCAGCAGCGCCACCCTATTAACCGGGGAGCTGTTTTTT	CASSATLLTGELFF	TRBJ2-2	.	TRBV9	many
TGTGCCAGCAGTCCTCTAGGTGGGTGGAATGAAGCTTTCTTT	CASSPLGGWNEAFF	TRBJ1-1	.	TRBV6-6	few
TGTGCCAGCAGCTTGGGGAGGGCAGACACCGGGGAGCTGTTTTTT	CASSLGRADTGELFF	TRBJ2-2	TRBD2	TRBV7-2	.
TGTGCCAGCAGCGCCCTTAGCGGGGGCTACGAGCAGTACTTC	CASSALSGGYEQYF	TRBJ2-7	TRBD2	TRBV9	.
TGCAGCGTTGGGGTCGACTATGGCTACACCTTC	CSVGVDYGYTF	TRBJ1-2	.	TRBV29-1	few
TGCGCCAGCAGCCGTGACGGGACAGAAGGTTCACCCCTCCACTTT	CASSRDGTEGSPLHF	TRBJ1-6	TRBD1	TRBV5-1	many
TGCAGCGTTGCACAGGGGGCTACCACAGATACGCAGTATTTT	CSVAQGATTDTQYF	TRBJ2-3	TRBD1	TRBV29-1	.
TGTGCCATGGCCGGGACACCTAAAAACAATGAGCAGTTCTTC	CAMAGTPKNNEQFF	TRBJ2-1	.	TRBV10-3	many
TGTGCCAGCACCCTAACTAGCGGCACCGGGGAGCTGTTTTTT	CASTLTSGTGELFF	TRBJ2-2	TRBD2	TRBV4-2	.
TGTGCCAGCAACGCAGGGGGCGGGCAGCCCCAGCATTTT	CASNAGGGQPQHF	TRBJ1-5	TRBD1	TRBV7-2	.
TGTGCCAGCAGCTTAACAGACGAATCACCCCTCCACTTT	CASSLTDESPLHF	TRBJ1-6	.	TRBV7-3	many
TGTGCCAGCAGCTTTGGGGGGGGCGGCGAGACCCAGTACTTC	CASSFGGGGETQYF	TRBJ2-5	.	TRBV2	many
TGTGCCAGCTCACCAATTAGCCTAAACTGGGGCACTAACTATGGCTACACCTTC	CASSPISLNWGTNYGYTF	TRBJ1-2	.	TRBV18	many
TGTGCCAGTACCATATTCTGGGGGAGCACAGATACGCAGTATTTT	CASTIFWGSTDTQYF	TRBJ2-3	.	TRBV19	.
TGTGCCAGCAGCCCCGGACAGGCATCCTACGAGCAGTACTTC	CASSPGQASYEQYF	TRBJ2-7	TRBD1	TRBV7-2	.
TGTGCCAGCAGGATAAACCTCGGCTACACCTTC	CASRINLGYTF	TRBJ1-2	.	TRBV7-2	.
TGTGCCAGCAGTCTTCAACAGGGGCTCGGTGAAAAACTGTTTTTT	CASSLQQGLGEKLFF	TRBJ1-4	TRBD1	TRBV6-5	few
TGCAGTGCTAGAGGGGGGGATGAAAAACTGTTTTTT	CSARGGDEKLFF	TRBJ1-4	.	TRBV20-1	.
TGTGCCACCAGTGAGTTAACTAGCGGGAGTAATGAGCAGTTCTTC	CATSELTSGSNEQFF	TRBJ2-1	TRBD2	TRBV24-1	many
TGTGCCACCCTCTCAGGGCATCAGCCCCAGCATTTT	CATLSGHQPQHF	TRBJ1-5	.	TRBV6-2/TRBV6-3	.
TGTGCCAGCAGCCGCCTGGGGAGGGAGACCCAGTACTTC	CASSRLGRETQYF	TRBJ2-5	.	TRBV14	few
TGTGCCAGCAGCCGATTTAGAGGGAAGAATGAGCAGTTCTTC	CASSRFRGKNEQFF	TRBJ2-1	.	TRBV3-1	many
TGTGCCAGCAGCTTAGCGGGAAGGGCAGAGACCCAGTACTTC	CASSLAGRAETQYF	TRBJ2-5	.	TRBV7-9	.
TGTGCCAGCAGTTACTCCATAACAGCGAACACTGAAGCTTTCTTT	CASSYSITANTEAFF	TRBJ1-1	.	TRBV6-6	few
TGTGCCAGCAGCTTGGCCCGACTAGCGGGAGATGCAGATACGCAGTATTTT	CASSLARLAGDADTQYF	TRBJ2-3	TRBD2	TRBV5-8	few
TGCAGTGCTGCCGGGACAGGCTACAATGAGCAGTTCTTC	CSAAGTGYNEQFF	TRBJ2-1	TRBD1	TRBV20-1	.
TGTGCCAGCAGTAAAGCGGGGGCGTACGAGCAGTACTTC	CASSKAGAYEQYF	TRBJ2-7	TRBD2	TRBV11-2	.